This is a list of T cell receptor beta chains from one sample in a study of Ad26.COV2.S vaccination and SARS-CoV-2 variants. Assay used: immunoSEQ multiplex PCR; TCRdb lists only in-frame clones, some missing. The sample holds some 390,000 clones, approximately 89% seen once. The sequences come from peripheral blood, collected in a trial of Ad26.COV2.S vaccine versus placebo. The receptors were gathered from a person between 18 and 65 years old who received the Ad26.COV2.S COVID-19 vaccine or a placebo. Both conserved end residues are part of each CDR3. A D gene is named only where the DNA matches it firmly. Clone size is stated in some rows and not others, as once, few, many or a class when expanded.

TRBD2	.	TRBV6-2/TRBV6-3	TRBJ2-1	TGTGCCAGCAGCGGTTTGGCTAGCGGGAATTACAATGAGCAGTTCTTC	CASSGLASGNYNEQFF
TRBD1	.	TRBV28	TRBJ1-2	TGTGCCAGCAGTTTTCTTAGGACAGGGGACTATGGCTACACCTTC	CASSFLRTGDYGYTF
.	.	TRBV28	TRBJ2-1	TGTGCCAGCAGTTTATTAAGGGTCTACAATGAGCAGTTCTTC	CASSLLRVYNEQFF
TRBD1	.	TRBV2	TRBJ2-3	TGTGCCAGCACCTGGGACAGATCAGATACGCAGTATTTT	CASTWDRSDTQYF
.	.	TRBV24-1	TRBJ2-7	TGTGCCACCAGTGATCCTTCTAGGGGCTACGAGCAGTACTTC	CATSDPSRGYEQYF
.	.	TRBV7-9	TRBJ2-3	TGTGCCAGCAGCTTAGTACGGGGAAACACAGATACGCAGTATTTT	CASSLVRGNTDTQYF
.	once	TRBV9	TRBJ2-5	TGTGCCAGCCAGGGCAGGGAAGAGACCCAGTACTTC	CASQGREETQYF
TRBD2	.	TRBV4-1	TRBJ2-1	TGCGCCAGCGGGAGCGCGCTAGCGGGATTAAATGAGCAGTTCTTC	CASGSALAGLNEQFF
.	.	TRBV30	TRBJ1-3	TGTGCCTGGAGTGTACACAGCTACTCTGGAAACACCATATATTTT	CAWSVHSYSGNTIYF
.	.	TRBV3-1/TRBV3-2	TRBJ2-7	TGTGCCAGCAGCCACGGACAGTTCTACGAGCAGTACTTC	CASSHGQFYEQYF
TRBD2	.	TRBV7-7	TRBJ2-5	TGTGCTAGCAGCCCTGGACTAGCGGGAGGGCAGGAGACCCAGTACTTC	CASSPGLAGGQETQYF
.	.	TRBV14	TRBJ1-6	TGTGCCAGCAGCCAAGGGGGTTGGGGTTCACCCCTCCACTTT	CASSQGGWGSPLHF
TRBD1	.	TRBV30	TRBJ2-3	TGTGCCTGGAGTCCCCCCGGGACAGTTTTTGGAGATACGCAGTATTTT	CAWSPPGTVFGDTQYF
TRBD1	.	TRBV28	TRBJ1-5	TGTGCCAGCAAGGGGGCCGTTCAGCCCCAGCATTTT	CASKGAVQPQHF
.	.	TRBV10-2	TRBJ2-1	TGCGCCAGCAGTCCCGGGACCCCATCCGGTGAGCAGTTCTTC	CASSPGTPSGEQFF
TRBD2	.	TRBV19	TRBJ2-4	TGTGCCAGTACCTACGCGCTAGCGGGAGAGGGGGCCAAAAACATTCAGTACTTC	CASTYALAGEGAKNIQYF
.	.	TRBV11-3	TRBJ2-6	TGTGCCAGCAGCTTAGGGGACTCTGGGGCCAACGTCCTGACTTTC	CASSLGDSGANVLTF
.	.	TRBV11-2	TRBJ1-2	TGTGCCAGCAGCTTAGCGCCCAGTCCCGACTATGGCTACACCTTC	CASSLAPSPDYGYTF
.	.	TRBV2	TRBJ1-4	TGTGCCAGCAGTGTGGACAGTTTCAAGGTGGAAAAACTGTTTTTT	CASSVDSFKVEKLFF
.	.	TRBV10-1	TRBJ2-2	TGCGCCAGCAGTCCGAACACCGGGGAGCTGTTTTTT	CASSPNTGELFF
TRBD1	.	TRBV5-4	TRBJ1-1	TGTGCCAGCAGCTCGGGACAGGGGTGGGACACTGAAGCTTTCTTT	CASSSGQGWDTEAFF
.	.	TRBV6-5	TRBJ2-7	TGTGCCAGCAGCTTAGGGGGAGTGACTCGGGAGCAGTACTTC	CASSLGGVTREQYF
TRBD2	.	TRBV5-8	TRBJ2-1	TGTGCCAGCCGACTAGCGGGAAGGGGTGAGCAGTTCTTC	CASRLAGRGEQFF
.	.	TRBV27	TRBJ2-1	TGTGCCAGTAGAGGACTTCCTTCAAACAATGAGCAGTTCTTC	CASRGLPSNNEQFF
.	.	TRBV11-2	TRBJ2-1	TGTGCCAGCAGCTCATACAGTGAGCAGTTCTTC	CASSSYSEQFF
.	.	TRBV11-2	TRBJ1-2	TGTGCCAGCAGCTCTATCCGGACAGAGCCCACGAAGCGTGGCTACACCTTC	CASSSIRTEPTKRGYTF
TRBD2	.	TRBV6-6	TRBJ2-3	TGTGCCAGCACCCCAAGCGGGAGGGCCCGAGATACGCAGTATTTT	CASTPSGRARDTQYF
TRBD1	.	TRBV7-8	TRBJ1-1	TGTGCCAGCAGGGACAGGGGGAACACTGAAGCTTTCTTT	CASRDRGNTEAFF
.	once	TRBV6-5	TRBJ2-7	TGTGCCAGCAGCGGATGGGACGGAAGCTACGAGCAGTACTTC	CASSGWDGSYEQYF
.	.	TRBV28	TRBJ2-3	TGTGCCCACGGCAGCACAGATACGCAGTATTTT	CAHGSTDTQYF
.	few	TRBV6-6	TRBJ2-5	TGTGCCAGCAGAAACGGACAGAACCAAGAGACCCAGTACTTC	CASRNGQNQETQYF
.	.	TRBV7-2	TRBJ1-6	TGTGCCAGCAGCTTAGCGGGGGCTGGGTCACCCCTCCACTTT	CASSLAGAGSPLHF
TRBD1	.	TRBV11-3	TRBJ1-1	TGTGCCAGCAGCCTCAATGGACAGGGGAACACTGAAGCTTTCTTT	CASSLNGQGNTEAFF
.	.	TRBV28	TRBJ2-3	TGTGCCAGCAGTCATCCTTTGGGTTCAGATACGCAGTATTTT	CASSHPLGSDTQYF
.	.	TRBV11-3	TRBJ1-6	TGTGCCAGCAGCGCGTCTCCTTATAATTCACCCCTCCACTTT	CASSASPYNSPLHF
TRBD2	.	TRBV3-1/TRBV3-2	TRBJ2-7	TGTGCCAGCAGACTAGCGGCTTCCTACGAGCAGTACTTC	CASRLAASYEQYF
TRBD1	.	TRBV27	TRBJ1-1	TGTGCCAGCAGTTGGGGACAGGGTATCGCTGAAGCTTTCTTT	CASSWGQGIAEAFF